This T cell receptor beta chain was captured by sequencing in a study of vaccination and CD4 T cells after COVID-19 (dated by TCRdb to between 2021 and 2024). Context from the whole study: SARS-CoV-2 positivity had been established in the convalescent patients by nasal swab PCR, and mild disease was recorded in eight to ten of these patients and severe disease in one. In the convalescent cohort there were six males and four females, among whom were two Hispanic individuals, seven Caucasians, two Asians and one multiracial person. Two doses of either the Pfizer-BioNTech BNT162b2 vaccine (n=8) or the Moderna mRNA-1273 vaccine (n=2) were administered to participants. Post-COVID blood samples were collected from convalescent patients a median of about 92 days after diagnosis, with a range of about 30 to 180 days. Post-vaccine blood samples were taken a median of about 72 days after the second vaccine dose, with a range of 14 to 241 days. Overlapping spike peptide pools from SARS-CoV-2 and from the common cold coronaviruses HCoV-NL63, HCoV-OC43 and HCoV-229E were used as culture stimuli. As controls, cultures received a CEFX viral epitope pool (the positive control), an HIV-1 Nef peptide pool (the negative control), or no peptide at all. In 10 COVID-19 convalescent patients and a few infection-naive healthy vaccine recipients, the spike-specific CD4+ TCR repertoire before mRNA vaccination was compared with the repertoire after mRNA vaccination.

Concerning this clonotype itself: Its antigen remains unidentified. It has no much larger one-base neighbor in the sample; base qualities were not kept.

Library preparation employed PCR. At the Johns Hopkins FTIC core, DNA from the cultured CD4+ T cells underwent TCR sequencing with the Oncomine TCR Beta short-read assay. The QIAamp micro DNA kit was used to extract genomic DNA from the cultured CD4+ T cells. Oncomine TCR Beta libraries from cultured CD4+ T cells were pooled using unique dual indexes and sequenced on an Illumina iSeq 100. The authors' analysis ran thus. Non-productive sequences were filtered out, and CDR3s that did not start with C, did not end with F or W, or were shorter than 7 amino acids were discarded. The MANAFEST web application identified antigen-specific clonotypes by comparing peptide-stimulated wells against reference wells and other culture wells. An FDR below 0.05, an odds ratio above 5, and a productive frequency above 0.1% in at least two of three replicate wells were required for clones to be considered positive. A clonotype was classed as cross-reactive if the clonotype showed significant expansion both in SARS-CoV-2 spike wells and in at least one common cold coronavirus spike condition. Using R version 3.6.1, CDR3 homology was evaluated through Levenshtein distances (stringdist) along with unrooted phylogenetic trees (ape). TCRdb reprocessing: public reads trimmed at Q25 with fastp, clones called with MiXCR, in-frame beta chains kept. Every entry covers one CDR3 protein and lists the most common genes and DNA from its rows. TCRdb's processing, not the authors', yielded these V and J calls. This sample comprises about 20,000 distinct CDR3 sequences, roughly half of them detected only once. The top ten constitute nearly 7.5% of the sample.

This specimen's treatment or condition label, per the study, means: roughly 11-day PBMC culture with coronavirus spike peptide pools or control peptides (ViraFEST assay). The study used the ViraFEST assay, which expanded antigen-specific T cells with peptide pools and then identified expanded clonotypes by TCR sequencing. The positive SARS-CoV-2 PCR tests of the convalescent patients were dated from March to December 2020, before the Alpha, Beta and Delta variants emerged in the United States. Under 2.5 million PBMCs per well were cultured in IMDM with roughly 5% human AB serum and 8 to 10 IU/ml IL-2, plus 10 ug/ml peptide pools. Half of the culture medium was replaced with fresh IL-2-containing medium on days 3 and 7. After approximately 11 days of culture, CD4+ T cells were isolated by negative selection with the EasySep CD4+ T cell isolation kit. Ficoll-Paque Plus gradient centrifugation was used to isolate PBMCs from whole blood, and the isolated PBMCs were then either used fresh or cryopreserved at -140C. In general, triplicate wells were set up for every culture condition.

Trimming accounts for 4 bases at V and 3 bases at J, while the number of junction bases matched to no gene is 4. According to the germline V gene, CDR1 reads MNHNS and CDR2 reads SASEGT. The CDR3 has 16 amino acids, counting the end cysteine and phenylalanine. Only the CDR3 DNA stays, 48 bases, in frame from base 1. The investigation overall reported the following: In convalescent patients, a median around 89% of post-vaccine SARS-CoV-2-reactive clones were detected only after vaccination, suggesting vaccine-specific priming. In convalescent patients, nearly all vaccine-specific clones (304 of 307) were found to be mono-reactive for SARS-CoV-2 spike rather than cross-reactive with common cold coronaviruses. The number of convalescent patients in the study was relatively small, and the study did not examine early timepoints following natural infection. Although the median number of SARS-CoV-2-reactive clonotypes went up from approximately 20 after infection to some 37 after vaccination, the increase was not significant.

This receptor was identified in a human donor who had recovered from COVID-19. The sequencing sample was made of CD4+ T cells from blood, cultured in vitro. Rearrangement joined TRBV6-1 to TRBJ2-2, with 11 bases matching TRBD2. The DNA is as follows: TGTGCCAGCAGTGGTAGACTAGCGGGGCACACCGGGGAGCTGTTTTTT. This encodes CASSGRLAGHTGELFF.